The 30 T cell receptor beta chains presented below share a single source sample, sequenced in a study of beta chain features in type 1 diabetes. The authors reverse transcribed all of the isolated RNA, so sequencing captured expressed TCRB transcripts. Sequenced by immunoSEQ multiplex PCR; TCRdb stores in-frame clones only, minus some. The sample carries about 140,000 clones, over 8% recorded once. Sequenced: central memory CD4+ T cells from blood. The receptors were sampled from a woman aged 40 to 49 in good health.

V gene TRBV5-5 combines with J gene TRBJ2-7, with unresolved D. The germline V gene encodes CDR1 SGHKS and CDR2 YYEKEE (reference sequence). The CDR3 is made up of 11 amino acids. V was cut by 2 bases and J by 7 bases, with 7 bases left in between. The CDR3: CASSLQSEQYF. CDR3 DNA: TGTGCCAGCAGCTTACAGTCAGAGCAGTACTTC.

This clone occurred a few times. This chain uses TRBV19 with TRBJ2-7, with D tentatively TRBD2 (7 bases). Deletions cut 7 bases from V and 3 bases from J, with 19 bases between. Germline assignment: CDR1 LNHDA and CDR2 SQIVND (reference sequence). CDR3 length equals 15 residues. The chain's CDR3 is CASKLEGGAIYEQYF. DNA of the CDR3: TGTGCCAGTAAACTCGAGGGGGGGGCGATCTACGAGCAGTACTTC.

The gene calls are TRBV19 and TRBJ2-7; 8 bases are a match to TRBD2. The V gene's germline CDR1 is LNHDA and CDR2 SQIVND (reference sequence). V lost 4 bases and J lost 4; bases outside the gene matches: 6. The CDR3 loop spans 14 amino acids. CDR3 nucleotides: TGTGCCAGTAGTACCTCTTCGGGGGGGTACGAGCAGTACTTC. This codes for CASSTSSGGYEQYF.

This rearrangement joins TRBV5-1 to TRBJ2-1; possibly TRBD1 for D (5 bases). CDR1 and CDR2 (germline): SGHRS, YFSETQ. The CDR3 length is 15 residues. Trimming took 4 bases from V and 2 from J, leaving 13 bases between them. CDR3 in DNA: TGCGCCAGCAGCCGTGAAGGACAACCCTACAATGAGCAGTTCTTC. This sequence encodes CASSREGQPYNEQFF.

The V gene is TRBV6-6, the J gene TRBJ2-1; TRBD1 might be the D (6 bases). The germline CDR1 and CDR2 sequences are MNHNY and SVGAGI (reference sequence). V shed 1 base and J shed 5 bases, with 6 bases lying between them. CDR3 size: 13 residues. In nucleotides, the CDR3 is TGTGCCAGCAGTTACTGGACAGACAATGAGCAGTTCTTC. Its translation is CASSYWTDNEQFF.

The chain couples TRBV11-2 to TRBJ2-7; 8 bases map to TRBD2. CDR3 length equals 15 residues. CDR1 is SGHAT and CDR2 is FQNNGV in the germline V gene. J lost 6 bases, V lost 4 bases, and 11 bases had no gene match. CDR3 residues: CASSSIWLAGAEQYF. Here the CDR3 DNA reads TGTGCCAGCAGCTCGATTTGGCTAGCGGGCGCCGAGCAGTACTTC.

This clone was counted many times. The genes are TRBV18 and TRBJ2-6, with a possible D match to TRBD1 (5 bases). The V gene lost 4 bases and the J gene lost 3 bases, with 10 bases spanning the gap. The germline CDR1 and CDR2 sequences are KGHSH and LQKENI. This CDR3 contains 15 residues. The CDR3: CASSLTGVGANVLTF. DNA for the CDR3: TGTGCCAGCTCACTCACAGGCGTTGGGGCCAACGTCCTGACTTTC.

The rearrangement links TRBV10-3 to TRBJ1-4, with D hard to call. CDR3 length: 13 amino acids. V was clipped by 5 bases and J by 4 bases, with 8 bases between them. CDR1 and CDR2 from the germline V gene are ENHRY and SYGVKD. This CDR3 reads CAISSGDNEKLFF. The CDR3 DNA sequence: TGTGCCATCAGTTCCGGGGATAATGAAAAACTGTTTTTT.

Concerning this clone itself: The sample contains more than one DNA sequence encoding this CDR3. The V gene is TRBV7-9, the J gene TRBJ1-2, with D possibly being TRBD1 (5 bases). CDR1 is SEHNR, CDR2 FQNEAQ, per germline (reference sequence). The V gene lost 5 bases and the J gene lost 2 bases, with 9 bases spanning the gap. This CDR3 is 13 amino acids long. The CDR3 sequence: CASSHGQNYGYTF. For the CDR3, the DNA is TGTGCCAGCAGCCATGGACAAAACTATGGCTACACCTTC.

This clone has only a few counts. The rearrangement joins TRBV19 to TRBJ1-1; 8 bases are shared with TRBD1. The CDR3 has 15 residues. Germline loops: CDR1 LNHDA, CDR2 SQIVND (reference sequence). V shed 4 bases, J shed 5 bases, and the junction held 9 bases outside the gene matches. Written as DNA, the CDR3 is TGTGCCAGTAGTACGAGGGACAGGATCGGGACTGAAGCTTTCTTT. Amino acids: CASSTRDRIGTEAFF.

This chain links TRBV5-1 with TRBJ1-4; the D gene is possibly TRBD1 (5 bases). CDR1 is SGHRS and CDR2 is YFSETQ in the germline V gene. The CDR3 spans 14 residues. Trimming removed 4 bases from V and 0 bases from J, with 7 bases in between. CDR3 loop: CASSQGSTNEKLFF. The CDR3 DNA follows: TGCGCCAGCAGCCAGGGCTCAACTAATGAAAAACTGTTTTTT. The full variable domain, its missing parts supplied by reference TRBV5-1 and TRBJ1-4, is KAGVTQTPRYLIKTRGQQVTLSCSPISGHRSVSWYQQTPGQGLQFLFEYFSETQRNKGNFPGRFSGRQFSNSRSEMNVSTLELGDSALYLCASSQGSTNEKLFFGSGTQLSVL.

The J gene is TRBJ2-7, the V gene TRBV7-2, with D possibly being TRBD2 (6 bases). The germline V gene has CDR1 SGHTA and CDR2 FQGNSA. V lost 1 base to trimming and J lost 0 bases, with 16 bases between them. The CDR3 extends over 17 amino acids. DNA of the CDR3: TGTGCCAGCAGCTTAGTGGGATCTGGGACTCGCTCCTACGAGCAGTACTTC. Translated: CASSLVGSGTRSYEQYF.

This clone occurred many times. CDR3: CASSQWEQGGNEKLFF. CDR3 sequence (DNA): TGCGCCAGCAGTCAATGGGAGCAGGGAGGAAATGAAAAACTGTTTTTT. This chain joins TRBV23-1 and TRBJ1-4; D may be TRBD1 (5 bases). TRBV23-1 is reported as an ORF; its role is uncertain. The V end lost 1 base, the J end lost 5 bases, and 14 bases lay between the germline ends. The CDR3 runs to 16 residues.

The rearrangement joins TRBV4-3 to TRBJ1-6, with no clear D. V was pared by 2 bases and J by 4 bases, with 6 bases between. CDR1 and CDR2 (germline): LGHNA, YSLEER. The CDR3 is 14 amino acids. CDR3 in amino acids: CASSQIAYNSPLHF. CDR3 nucleotides: TGCGCCAGCAGCCAAATAGCGTATAATTCACCCCTCCACTTT.

This clone came up a few times. This chain links TRBV19 with TRBJ1-5; TRBD1 aligns across 7 bases. V was pared by 7 bases and J by 5 bases, with 8 bases of the junction left unmatched. Germline V gene lookup returns CDR1 LNHDA and CDR2 SQIVND (reference sequence). There are 14 residues in the CDR3. This CDR3 reads CASTRVGGDQPQHF. The CDR3 DNA is TGTGCCAGTACTAGGGTAGGGGGCGATCAGCCCCAGCATTTT. Together with reference TRBV19 and TRBJ1-5, the CDR3 gives the full variable domain: DGGITQSPKYLFRKEGQNVTLSCEQNLNHDAMYWYRQDPGQGLRLIYYSQIVNDFQKGDIAEGYSVSREKKESFPLTVTSAQKNPTAFYLCASTRVGGDQPQHFGDGTRLSIL.

The chain has TRBV5-1 and TRBJ2-7; the match to TRBD1 covers 9 bases. V lost 5 bases, J lost 2 bases, and 8 bases stayed unmatched. The CDR3 has 15 residues. Germline V CDR1 and CDR2: SGHRS, YFSETQ. The CDR3: CASSLTGTGPYEQYF. The CDR3 DNA is TGCGCCAGCAGTCTAACCGGGACAGGGCCCTACGAGCAGTACTTC.

This clone was detected only a few times. The chain joins TRBV28 to TRBJ1-1, with D possibly being TRBD1 (6 bases). The germline V gene has CDR1 MDHEN and CDR2 SYDVKM. Trimming took off 5 bases at V and 10 bases at J, with 17 bases between the two ends. The CDR3 is 13 residues long. CDR3 nucleotide sequence: TGTGCCAGCAGTCTAGGACAGCTAGGTACAGCTTTCTTT. Its translation is CASSLGQLGTAFF.

This clone has a count of ten or more. V is TRBV7-6 and J is TRBJ1-6; tentatively, D is TRBD1 (6 bases). The germline CDR1 and CDR2 sequences are SGHVS and FNYEAQ. V gave up 4 bases and J gave up 10 bases, with 14 bases separating them. The CDR3 totals 14 residues. As DNA, the CDR3 is TGTGCCAGCAGCTCCCGGGGACAAGGATCACCCCTCCACTTT. Translated, it gives CASSSRGQGSPLHF. The whole variable domain, remainder taken from reference TRBV7-6 and TRBJ1-6, is GAGVSQSPRYKVTKRGQDVALRCDPISGHVSLYWYRQALGQGPEFLTYFNYEAQQDKSGLPNDRFSAERPEGSISTLTIQRTEQRDSAMYRCASSSRGQGSPLHFGNGTRLTVT.

V usage is TRBV28 and J usage is TRBJ1-3, with D tentatively TRBD1 (5 bases). The CDR3 is 17 residues long. Trimming took off 1 base at V and 2 bases at J, with 15 bases between the two ends. The germline V gene encodes CDR1 MDHEN and CDR2 SYDVKM. CDR3 sequence reads: CASSLLSQGLAGNTIYF. CDR3 in DNA: TGTGCCAGCAGTTTATTGTCGCAGGGCCTGGCTGGAAACACCATATATTTT.

CDR3 coding DNA: TGTGCCAGCAGTAGAGCGGAGACAGATACGCAGTATTTT. It translates to CASSRAETDTQYF. V and J are TRBV6-5 and TRBJ2-3, with D perhaps matching TRBD2 (5 bases). V gave up 5 bases and J gave up 3 bases, with 9 bases separating them. The CDR3 is 13 residues long. Germline-derived CDR1 and CDR2 are MNHEY and SVGAGI.

The chain carries TRBV2 and TRBJ2-1; D is possibly TRBD1 (5 bases). The CDR3 spans 13 residues. Germline loops: CDR1 SNHLY, CDR2 FYNNEI. V gave up 3 bases and J gave up 9 bases, with 12 bases separating them. CDR3 nucleotide sequence: TGTGCCAGCAGTGACACTCCGCAGGGTGAGCAGTTCTTC. Its translation is CASSDTPQGEQFF.

In its sample, this clone was seen a few times. This chain links TRBV2 with TRBJ2-3; possibly TRBD2 for D (7 bases). V was pared by 9 bases and J by 5 bases, with 18 bases between. Germline loops: CDR1 SNHLY, CDR2 FYNNEI. CDR3 length: 14 amino acids. CDR3: CASQYRGGLDTQYF. DNA of the CDR3: TGTGCCAGTCAATATAGGGGGGGACTAGATACGCAGTATTTT.

This clone showed up just a few times. The chain joins TRBV29-1 to TRBJ1-1, with 10 bases fitting TRBD1. This CDR3 has 13 amino acids. V shed 6 bases and J 1 base; nucleotides not matched to a gene: 2. Germline assignment: CDR1 SQVTM and CDR2 ANQGSEA. DNA of the CDR3: TGCAGCGTCCGACAGGGGGCGAACACTGAAGCTTTCTTT. Protein sequence: CSVRQGANTEAFF.

This clone was recorded a few times. The rearrangement joins TRBV9 to TRBJ2-1; the D gene is possibly TRBD1 (6 bases). The V gene lost 2 bases and the J gene lost 1 base, with 10 bases spanning the gap. The CDR3 is 15 residues long. Germline V lookup: CDR1 SGDLS, CDR2 YYNGEE. CDR3 residues: CASSVQGSSYNEQFF. DNA of the CDR3: TGTGCCAGCAGCGTCCAGGGGTCATCCTACAATGAGCAGTTCTTC.

This clone was counted many times. V gene TRBV29-1 combines with J gene TRBJ2-3; the match to TRBD1 covers 7 bases. The CDR3 length is 14 residues. The V segment lost 7 bases and the J segment 1 base; nucleotides outside the gene matches: 8. From germline, CDR1 is SQVTM and CDR2 ANQGSEA. CDR3 sequence reads: CSAQGVRGTDTQYF. The CDR3 DNA follows: TGCAGCGCCCAGGGGGTTCGGGGCACAGATACGCAGTATTTT.

In this sample, this clone turned up a few times. This chain joins TRBV11-3 and TRBJ2-1; 11 bases align to TRBD2. The CDR3 runs to 15 residues. Per germline, CDR1 SGHNT and CDR2 YENEEA. J was trimmed by 10 bases and V by 4 bases; bases with no gene match: 9. Written as DNA, the CDR3 is TGTGCCAGCAGCTGGGGGACTAGCGGAAAAGGGGAGCAGTTCTTC. Amino acids: CASSWGTSGKGEQFF.

This clone was observed a handful of times. The V gene is TRBV5-1, the J gene TRBJ2-2, with TRBD1 matching over 8 bases. V was clipped by 4 bases and J by 0 bases; unmatched bases: 5. Germline CDR1 and CDR2: SGHRS and YFSETQ. The CDR3 spans 16 residues. The CDR3 sequence is CASSPGQATNTGELFF. For the CDR3, the DNA is TGCGCCAGCAGCCCGGGACAGGCAACGAACACCGGGGAGCTGTTTTTT.

This sequence joins TRBV7-2 and TRBJ1-2; D is perhaps TRBD1 (5 bases). In germline, CDR1 is SGHTA, CDR2 FQGNSA. There are 15 residues in the CDR3. The V and J ends lost 1 base and 1 base respectively, with 10 bases between them. The CDR3 sequence: CASSLGGAVNYGYTF. The CDR3 DNA is TGTGCCAGCAGCTTAGGCGGGGCGGTTAACTATGGCTACACCTTC.

The V gene is TRBV5-4, the J gene TRBJ2-3; 7 bases are shared with TRBD2. This CDR3 is built from 17 residues. V lost 4 bases to trimming and J lost 4 bases; unmatched junction nucleotides: 15. CDR1 is SGHNT, CDR2 YYREEE, per germline (reference sequence). The CDR3 region is CASSTRLARGYADTQYF. The CDR3, as DNA: TGTGCCAGCAGCACGCGACTAGCAAGAGGGTATGCAGATACGCAGTATTTT.

This clone has only a few counts. The J gene is TRBJ1-1, the V gene TRBV9, with D possibly matching TRBD1 (6 bases). The CDR3 covers 14 residues. Between the trimmed V and J ends, which lost 4 bases and 0 bases, there was a span of 10 bases. Germline V CDR1 and CDR2: SGDLS, YYNGEE. CDR3 sequence: CASSRGQMNTEAFF. CDR3 bases: TGTGCCAGCAGCCGGGGACAAATGAACACTGAAGCTTTCTTT.